What follows is one TCR beta chain and its context. Germline V gene data show CDR1 as KGHSH and CDR2 as LQKENI. V shed 6 bases, J shed 0 bases, and the junction held 12 bases outside the gene matches. The CDR3 contains 18 residues. Enrolment of Seattle patients took place during active infection, and they were followed longitudinally. This sample is part of a study of blood T cell repertoires in COVID-19. Study in general: COVID-19 samples collected from the United States, Italy and Spain covered acute and convalescent phases. PBMCs, B-cell-depleted T cells, or T cells provided the cDNA or gDNA that made up the material.

Original handling: Reference gene primer amplification in the assay estimated nucleated cell counts. Some clones are missing from TCRdb's copy, which holds only in-frame ones; the method was immunoSEQ multiplex PCR. V, J and clone size were drawn from that table, and D and trimming were deduced from the DNA. The sample contains 150,000 to 200,000 clones, approximately 86% of which appear only once. What was sequenced was peripheral blood. This clonotype was sampled from a man aged 60 to 75 with COVID-19, enrolled during active disease. V gene TRBV18 combines with J gene TRBJ2-7, with TRBD1 identical over 12 bases. DNA of the CDR3: TGTGCCAGCTCCTCCTCGGGACAGGGGGCCTCGAGCTCCTACGAGCAGTACTTC. Its translation: CASSSSGQGASSSYEQYF. Drawing the rest from reference TRBV18 and TRBJ2-7, the complete variable domain is NAGVMQNPRHLVRRRGQEARLRCSPMKGHSHVYWYRQLPEEGLKFMVYLQKENIIDESGMPKERFSAEFPKEGPSILRIQQVVRGDSAAYFCASSSSGQGASSSYEQYFGPGTRLTVT.